A selection of T cell receptor beta chains follows, all from one sample in a study of blood T cell repertoires in COVID-19. TCRdb keeps only in-frame clones here, not all; method: immunoSEQ multiplex PCR. The repertoire includes roughly 80,000 clones, approximately 86% of them detected once, and approximately 5.1% sits in the top ten. The sample consisted of peripheral blood. The receptors derive from a woman of 80 years or more with acute or convalescent COVID-19. CDR3s include the opening cysteine and the closing phenylalanine or tryptophan. The D gene is left open where the match is weak.

v_call: TRBV19; d_call: NA; cdr3_aa: CASLSSDKNIQYF
v_call: TRBV4-2; d_call: TRBD2; cdr3_aa: CASSQGPSGRGSGTQYF
v_call: TRBV11-2; d_call: TRBD2; cdr3_aa: CASSPIAAGSTDTQYF
v_call: TRBV6-5; d_call: TRBD1; cdr3_aa: CASSPTGAHEQYF
v_call: TRBV11-2; d_call: NA; cdr3_aa: CASSLGGGSGYTF
v_call: TRBV10-3; d_call: TRBD2; cdr3_aa: CAISYSGRQAGSYEQYF
v_call: TRBV11-3; d_call: NA; cdr3_aa: CASSTDPGSYEQYF
v_call: TRBV5-1; d_call: NA; cdr3_aa: CASSLVGESAYGYTF
v_call: TRBV7-9; d_call: TRBD2; cdr3_aa: CASSPTRLGRGGDEQFF
v_call: TRBV30; d_call: TRBD1; cdr3_aa: CAWSPRQGSDGYTF
v_call: TRBV14; d_call: NA; cdr3_aa: CASSHDGRGSSYNEQFF
v_call: TRBV6-5; d_call: TRBD1; cdr3_aa: CASRPDRGRLYEQYF
v_call: TRBV7-8; d_call: TRBD2; cdr3_aa: CASSRRGLASDTQYF
v_call: TRBV14; d_call: NA; cdr3_aa: CASSLGGGPREAFF
v_call: TRBV5-1; d_call: NA; cdr3_aa: CASSLTTAGEKLFF
v_call: TRBV7-2; d_call: TRBD1; cdr3_aa: CASSLTGGNIQYF
v_call: TRBV5-4; d_call: NA; cdr3_aa: CASSLEGQARGTQYF
v_call: TRBV6-5; d_call: NA; cdr3_aa: CASSYKGTTLYNEQFF
v_call: TRBV5-1; d_call: NA; cdr3_aa: CASSHPKTGMNTEAFF
v_call: TRBV6-5; d_call: TRBD1; cdr3_aa: CASALGQGGTEAFF
v_call: TRBV4-1; d_call: TRBD1; cdr3_aa: CASSSHTGDGELFF
v_call: TRBV14; d_call: TRBD1; cdr3_aa: CASSQLGQGSSPLHF
v_call: TRBV10-3; d_call: TRBD2; cdr3_aa: CAIRLDHRGSTSTDTQYF
v_call: TRBV4-1; d_call: TRBD2; cdr3_aa: CASSQDLGVAGDTGELFF
v_call: TRBV5-1; d_call: NA; cdr3_aa: CASSLAKWAGSTDTQYF
v_call: TRBV5-6; d_call: TRBD2; cdr3_aa: CASSLVLAGAPVGYNEQFF
v_call: TRBV7-9; d_call: NA; cdr3_aa: CASSPGLLTDTQYF
v_call: TRBV29-1; d_call: NA; cdr3_aa: CSVGGQGNQPQHF
v_call: TRBV15; d_call: NA; cdr3_aa: CATSRDARDNEQFF
v_call: TRBV11-2; d_call: TRBD1; cdr3_aa: CASSPPGTGPFKGYF
v_call: TRBV5-4; d_call: TRBD1; cdr3_aa: CASSLTGTGDSPLHF
v_call: TRBV30; d_call: NA; cdr3_aa: CAWSPDSRAMGGYTF
v_call: TRBV4-3; d_call: NA; cdr3_aa: CASSQEGAAPSSGNTIYF
v_call: TRBV19; d_call: TRBD1; cdr3_aa: CASSIEGATYEQYF
v_call: TRBV19; d_call: NA; cdr3_aa: CASSIEISRALAYGYTF
v_call: TRBV5-1; d_call: NA; cdr3_aa: CASSVGLEADTQYF
v_call: TRBV5-4; d_call: TRBD2; cdr3_aa: CASSPVAGLGTGELFF
v_call: TRBV9; d_call: TRBD2; cdr3_aa: CAPRAGEGTDTQYF
v_call: TRBV6-5; d_call: TRBD2; cdr3_aa: CASSLASGSADTQYF
v_call: TRBV5-1; d_call: TRBD1; cdr3_aa: CASSFEQGAFNEKLFF
v_call: TRBV7-2; d_call: NA; cdr3_aa: CASCLDWGTEAFF
v_call: TRBV27; d_call: NA; cdr3_aa: CASRFYEGDEQYF
v_call: TRBV4-3; d_call: NA; cdr3_aa: CASSQVTRTAGKLFF
v_call: TRBV5-1; d_call: NA; cdr3_aa: CASSLEGWDEQFF
v_call: TRBV5-4; d_call: TRBD2; cdr3_aa: CASSLGGEGRYTQYF
v_call: TRBV7-3; d_call: NA; cdr3_aa: CASSLGPAETQYF
v_call: TRBV18; d_call: NA; cdr3_aa: CASSPRANTEAFF
v_call: TRBV24-1; d_call: TRBD1; cdr3_aa: CATSEPSGTGRTEAFF
v_call: TRBV30; d_call: NA; cdr3_aa: CAWSVLQRLNSYEQYF
v_call: TRBV19; d_call: NA; cdr3_aa: CASGGIGTEAFF
v_call: TRBV5-1; d_call: NA; cdr3_aa: CASSLVTGSSYEQYF
v_call: TRBV9; d_call: TRBD1; cdr3_aa: CASSVDQTGRETQYF
v_call: TRBV11-3; d_call: NA; cdr3_aa: CASSSATGDEQFF
v_call: TRBV2; d_call: NA; cdr3_aa: CASSDSLGDEKLFF
v_call: TRBV2; d_call: TRBD2; cdr3_aa: CASSPKPSGGGSEQFF